The next 24 T cell receptor beta chains were all read from a single sample in a study of shared clonotypes between healthy human individuals. This table comes from immunoSEQ multiplex PCR, and its TCRdb copy is limited to in-frame clones, with some not included. The sample consists of a few million clones, approximately 93% of them appearing once. Material: naive CD4+ T cells from PBMCs. As to subset: CD45RA+ positively selected. These receptors were obtained from a man aged 18 to 35 in good health. Some clones in this sample may be carry-over from other donors' samples.

The chain is built from TRBV7-2 and TRBJ2-7; 7 bases fit TRBD1. V shed 2 bases and J 3 bases; nucleotides not matched to a gene: 4. The CDR3 has 14 residues. CDR1 SGHTA and CDR2 FQGNSA come from the germline V gene. In DNA form, the CDR3 reads TGTGCCAGCAGCTTATACGACAGGGACTACGAGCAGTACTTC. Its translation is CASSLYDRDYEQYF.

The V gene is TRBV7-6, the J gene TRBJ2-7; a possible D gene is TRBD1 (6 bases). Germline CDR1 reads SGHVS; CDR2 reads FNYEAQ. CDR3 size: 14 residues. Trimming cost V 3 bases and J 0 bases, with 9 bases left between them. CDR3 in amino acids: CASSLGHHSYEQYF. CDR3 nucleotide sequence: TGTGCCAGCAGCTTGGGACACCACTCCTACGAGCAGTACTTC. Filled out from reference TRBV7-6 and TRBJ2-7, the complete variable domain reads GAGVSQSPRYKVTKRGQDVALRCDPISGHVSLYWYRQALGQGPEFLTYFNYEAQQDKSGLPNDRFSAERPEGSISTLTIQRTEQRDSAMYRCASSLGHHSYEQYFGPGTRLTVT.

This chain links TRBV5-4 with TRBJ2-1; TRBD2 matches at 7 bases. The V gene's germline CDR1 is SGHNT and CDR2 YYREEE (reference sequence). J lost 5 bases, V lost 6 bases, and 2 bases had no gene match. This CDR3 has 12 residues. The CDR3 DNA reads as TGTGCCAGCATGGCGGGGGACAATGAGCAGTTCTTC. Translated, it gives CASMAGDNEQFF. The complete variable domain, with remaining parts taken from reference TRBV5-4 and TRBJ2-1, reads ETGVTQSPTHLIKTRGQQVTLRCSSQSGHNTVSWYQQALGQGPQFIFQYYREEENGRGNFPPRFSGLQFPNYSSELNVNALELDDSALYLCASMAGDNEQFFGPGTRLTVL.

This chain links TRBV4-1 with TRBJ2-1, with 11 bases identical to TRBD2. The CDR3 contains 19 residues. Germline CDR1 reads MGHRA; CDR2 reads YSYEKL. V trimming: 1 base; J trimming: 10 bases; junction bases outside the gene matches: 18. Written as DNA, the CDR3 is TGCGCCAGCAGCCAAGTCTCTGGGCTTGGACATAGCGGGAGGGACGAGCAGTTCTTC. Translated, it gives CASSQVSGLGHSGRDEQFF.

The chain combines TRBV19 with TRBJ2-1, with TRBD2 identical over 7 bases. CDR3 length: 15 amino acids. The ends lost 1 base at V and 4 bases at J; junction bases unmatched: 4. The germline gives CDR1 LNHDA, CDR2 SQIVND (reference sequence). CDR3 nucleotide sequence: TGTGCCAGTAGTATAGTCGAGCGGGATTACAATGAGCAGTTCTTC. This sequence encodes CASSIVERDYNEQFF.

This chain joins TRBV7-9 and TRBJ1-1; D is perhaps TRBD1 (6 bases). The V gene's germline CDR1 is SEHNR and CDR2 FQNEAQ (reference sequence). Trimming removed 3 bases at V and 2 bases at J, with 13 bases between. This CDR3 contains 15 residues. CDR3 region: CASSFGQPVNTEAFF. The CDR3 DNA reads TGTGCCAGCAGCTTCGGACAGCCCGTAAACACTGAAGCTTTCTTT.

V and J are TRBV27 and TRBJ2-3, with 12 positions matching TRBD2. The CDR3 runs 14 residues. CDR1 and CDR2 (germline): MNHEY, SMNVEV (reference sequence). With 6 bases clipped from V and 4 bases from J, the junction kept 2 bases outside the gene matches. The CDR3 loop reads CASRTSGSPDTQYF. The CDR3 DNA sequence: TGTGCCAGCAGGACTAGCGGGAGCCCAGATACGCAGTATTTT.

The CDR3 here is CASIFARGAQYF. CDR3 nucleotide sequence: TGTGCCAGCATCTTCGCCCGGGGGGCGCAGTATTTT. The chain has TRBV2 and TRBJ2-3; 7 bases align to TRBD2. CDR3 length equals 12 residues. Germline CDR1 is SNHLY and CDR2 is FYNNEI. The J segment lost 10 bases and the V segment lost 7 bases, leaving 8 bases of the junction unmatched.

The chain couples TRBV4-1 to TRBJ2-7; possibly TRBD1 for D (6 bases). Between the trimmed V and J ends, which lost 2 bases and 9 bases, there was a span of 14 bases. Germline CDR1 is MGHRA and CDR2 is YSYEKL. The CDR3 has 13 amino acids. The CDR3 nucleotides are TGCGCCAGCAGCCAACAAGAAACAGGGCCGCAGTACTTC. Amino acid sequence: CASSQQETGPQYF.

This rearrangement joins TRBV7-6 to TRBJ2-5; 9 positions match TRBD1. This CDR3 region has 16 residues. Germline values: CDR1 SGHVS, CDR2 FNYEAQ. Trimming at V came to 6 bases and at J to 2 bases, leaving 10 bases not matched to a gene. CDR3 sequence: CASRGAYRGHQETQYF. The CDR3 DNA follows: TGTGCCAGCAGAGGGGCGTACAGGGGGCATCAAGAGACCCAGTACTTC. The complete variable domain, with remaining parts taken from reference TRBV7-6 and TRBJ2-5, reads GAGVSQSPRYKVTKRGQDVALRCDPISGHVSLYWYRQALGQGPEFLTYFNYEAQQDKSGLPNDRFSAERPEGSISTLTIQRTEQRDSAMYRCASRGAYRGHQETQYFGPGTRLLVL.

The chain is built from TRBV5-1 and TRBJ2-7, with TRBD1 identical over 12 bases. The CDR3 extends over 15 amino acids. Germline values: CDR1 SGHRS, CDR2 YFSETQ. Trimming took 0 bases from V and 5 from J; bases not matched to a gene: 3. CDR3 sequence: CASSLGGTGGHEQYF. Here the CDR3 DNA reads TGCGCCAGCAGCTTGGGCGGGACAGGGGGCCACGAGCAGTACTTC.

The genes are TRBV9 and TRBJ2-4; 7 nucleotides align to TRBD1. J lost 4 bases, V lost 4 bases, and 5 bases had no gene match. The germline V gene has CDR1 SGDLS and CDR2 YYNGEE. This CDR3 comprises 14 residues. CDR3 coding DNA: TGTGCCAGCAGCCCGGGGACAGATAAAAACATTCAGTACTTC. Protein sequence: CASSPGTDKNIQYF.

Worth noting for this clone: Other DNA sequences in the same sample also yield this CDR3. V gene TRBV5-1 combines with J gene TRBJ1-2; no definite D call. Germline CDR1 and CDR2: SGHRS and YFSETQ. Deletions cut 2 bases from V and 4 bases from J, with 6 bases between. The CDR3 sequence is 12 residues long. CDR3 coding DNA: TGCGCCAGCAGCTTTGACGGCTATGGCTACACCTTC. As protein: CASSFDGYGYTF.

The CDR3 loop reads CASSPRQGGETQYF. CDR3 in DNA: TGTGCCAGCAGTCCAAGACAGGGGGGGGAGACCCAGTACTTC. V is TRBV27 and J is TRBJ2-5; 9 bases are shared with TRBD1. The ends lost 5 bases at V and 5 bases at J; junction bases unmatched: 6. CDR1 is MNHEY, CDR2 SMNVEV, per germline (reference sequence). The length of the CDR3 is 14 residues.

The genes are TRBV4-1 and TRBJ2-5; D is perhaps TRBD1 (5 bases). The CDR3 has 14 residues. Trimming shortened V by 6 bases and J by 1 base, and 12 bases separated the two germline ends. Per the germline V gene, CDR1 is MGHRA and CDR2 is YSYEKL. CDR3 bases: TGCGCCAGCAGTAAACAGGAACTCCAAGAGACCCAGTACTTC. Its translation is CASSKQELQETQYF.

The chain links TRBV7-3 to TRBJ1-1, with D possibly TRBD1 on 5 matching bases. This CDR3 comprises 13 residues. The V end was cut by 2 bases, the J end by 4 bases, with 8 bases between. Germline V gene data show CDR1 as SGHTA and CDR2 as FQGTGA. The CDR3 loop reads CASSLWGGTEAFF. The CDR3 DNA sequence: TGTGCCAGCAGCTTATGGGGGGGCACTGAAGCTTTCTTT.

This clone was observed once. This rearrangement joins TRBV6-5 to TRBJ2-1, with TRBD2 matching over 11 bases. J lost 6 bases, V lost 1 base, and 2 bases had no gene match. CDR1 and CDR2 from the germline V gene are MNHEY and SVGAGI. The CDR3 loop spans 15 amino acids. CDR3 sequence: CASSYFGTSGNEQFF. CDR3 bases: TGTGCCAGCAGTTACTTTGGGACTAGCGGCAATGAGCAGTTCTTC.

This chain joins TRBV18 and TRBJ2-5; D gene unclear. V lost 0 bases and J 6 bases, leaving 5 bases between the germline ends. This CDR3 contains 12 residues. Germline assignment: CDR1 KGHSH and CDR2 LQKENI. The CDR3 sequence is CASSPPDKTQYF. For the CDR3, the DNA is TGTGCCAGCTCACCACCGGATAAGACCCAGTACTTC.

This chain uses TRBV21-1 with TRBJ2-3; the table's TRBD1 call for D was not verified on the DNA. TRBV21-1 is deemed a pseudogene. There are 16 residues in the CDR3. The CDR3 sequence: CASSKALTGSWDTQYF. The CDR3 coding sequence is TGTGCCAGCAGCAAAGCGCTCACAGGGTCGTGGGATACGCAGTATTTT.

The J gene is TRBJ1-5, the V gene TRBV2; TRBD1 matches 7 bases. The junction had 6 bases not matched to a gene; V was cut back by 8 bases and J by 2 bases. The length of the CDR3 is 14 residues. From germline, CDR1 is SNHLY and CDR2 FYNNEI. The CDR3 nucleotides are TGTGCCAGCGGCACCGACAGGGGCAATCAGCCCCAGCATTTT. Protein product: CASGTDRGNQPQHF.

V is TRBV5-1 and J is TRBJ2-7; tentative D call: TRBD2 (5 bases). There are 16 residues in the CDR3. CDR1 is SGHRS, CDR2 YFSETQ, per germline. The V and J ends lost 0 bases and 0 bases respectively, with 13 bases between them. In nucleotides, the CDR3 is TGCGCCAGCAGCTTGGCCCCTTCTAGCAGCTCCTACGAGCAGTACTTC. Its protein is CASSLAPSSSSYEQYF. Full variable domain (outside the CDR3, taken from reference TRBV5-1 and TRBJ2-7): KAGVTQTPRYLIKTRGQQVTLSCSPISGHRSVSWYQQTPGQGLQFLFEYFSETQRNKGNFPGRFSGRQFSNSRSEMNVSTLELGDSALYLCASSLAPSSSSYEQYFGPGTRLTVT.

V is TRBV7-9 and J is TRBJ2-3; no reliable D call. Germline CDR1 is SEHNR and CDR2 is FQNEAQ (reference sequence). Trimming stripped 1 base from V and 0 bases from J, with 5 bases between. The CDR3 has 14 amino acids. The CDR3 here is CASSLEVSTDTQYF. The CDR3 DNA follows: TGTGCCAGCAGCTTAGAGGTCAGCACAGATACGCAGTATTTT.

The chain carries TRBV5-4 and TRBJ2-5; TRBD2 matches at 7 bases. Trimming took 0 bases from V and 1 from J; bases not matched to a gene: 6. This CDR3 has 16 residues. Germline-derived CDR1 and CDR2 are SGHNT and YYREEE (reference sequence). The CDR3 nucleotides are TGTGCCAGCAGCTTGGACATCGGGACTATCCAAGAGACCCAGTACTTC. Translating it yields CASSLDIGTIQETQYF.

The chain has TRBV28 and TRBJ2-3, with no clear D. CDR3 size: 16 residues. Trimming took 2 bases from V and 2 from J, leaving 14 bases between them. Germline CDR1 reads MDHEN; CDR2 reads SYDVKM. This chain's CDR3 is CASSLGMAFSTDTQYF. CDR3 nucleotides: TGTGCCAGCAGTTTAGGGATGGCGTTTTCCACAGATACGCAGTATTTT.